Sequencing of this T cell receptor (beta chain) was carried out in a study of control samples from healthy donors and cancer patients. Libraries were prepared by immunoSEQ multiplex PCR; TCRdb keeps only in-frame clonotypes and omits some of them. The sample holds 15,000 to 20,000 clones, just over 85% seen once. Germline values: CDR1 SGHTA, CDR2 FQGNSA. Trimming took off 5 bases at V and 9 bases at J, with 16 bases between the two ends. The CDR3 covers 14 residues. Source material: PBMCs. The rearrangement uses TRBV7-2 and TRBJ1-4, with a possible D match to TRBD1 (5 bases). This TCR came from a woman aged 65 to 85 with colorectal cancer. The CDR3 spells CASSPGTAGQKLFF. The CDR3 DNA follows: TGTGCCAGCAGCCCAGGGACGGCAGGGCAAAAACTGTTTTTT. The complete variable domain, with remaining parts taken from reference TRBV7-2 and TRBJ1-4, reads GAGVSQSPSNKVTEKGKDVELRCDPISGHTALYWYRQSLGQGLEFLIYFQGNSAPDKSGLPSDRFSAERTGGSVSTLTIQRTQQEDSAVYLCASSPGTAGQKLFFGSGTQLSVL.